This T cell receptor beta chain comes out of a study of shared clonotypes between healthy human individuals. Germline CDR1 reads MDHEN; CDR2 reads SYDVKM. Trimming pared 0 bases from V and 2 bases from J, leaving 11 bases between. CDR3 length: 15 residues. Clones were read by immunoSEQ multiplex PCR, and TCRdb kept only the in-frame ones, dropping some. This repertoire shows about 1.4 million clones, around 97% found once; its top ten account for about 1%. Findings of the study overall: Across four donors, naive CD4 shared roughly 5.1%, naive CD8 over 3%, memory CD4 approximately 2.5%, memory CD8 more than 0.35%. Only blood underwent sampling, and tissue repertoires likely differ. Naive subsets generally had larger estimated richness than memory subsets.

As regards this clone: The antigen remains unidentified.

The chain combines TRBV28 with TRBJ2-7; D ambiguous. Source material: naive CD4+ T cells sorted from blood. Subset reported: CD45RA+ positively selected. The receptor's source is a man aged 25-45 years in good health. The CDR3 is CASSLWRHNPYEQYF. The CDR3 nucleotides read TGTGCCAGCAGTTTATGGCGCCATAACCCCTACGAGCAGTACTTC.